This TCR beta chain is from a study of Ad26.COV2.S vaccination and SARS-CoV-2 variants. As for treatment: about 20 received Ad26.COV2.S at low or high dose, single or two shots; roughly five received placebo; per-sample allocation not given. Specimens were obtained on day 63 following the first vaccine or placebo injection. Donor was an adult aged 18-55 years in Boston. This clone was recorded a few times. This table comes from immunoSEQ multiplex PCR, and its TCRdb copy is limited to in-frame clones, with some not included. The table includes about 250,000 clones, around 87% detected once. Trimming shortened V by 8 bases and J by 5 bases, and 15 bases separated the two germline ends. The CDR3 is 14 amino acids. CDR1 and CDR2 (germline): SNHLY, FYNNEI.

The material was peripheral blood, obtained in a trial of Ad26.COV2.S vaccine versus placebo. The receptor comes from a person between 18 and 60 years old who received the Ad26.COV2.S COVID-19 vaccine or a placebo. The chain links TRBV2 to TRBJ1-4; D gene uncertain. This CDR3 is CASGMDFVNEKLFF. The CDR3 DNA reads as TGTGCCAGCGGGATGGATTTCGTCAATGAAAAACTGTTTTTT. Filled out from reference TRBV2 and TRBJ1-4, the complete variable domain reads EPEVTQTPSHQVTQMGQEVILRCVPISNHLYFYWYRQILGQKVEFLVSFYNNEISEKSEIFDDQFSVERPDGSNFTLKIRSTKLEDSAMYFCASGMDFVNEKLFFGSGTQLSVL.